This T cell receptor (beta chain) was identified during a study of shared clonotypes between healthy human individuals. None of the donors, who were healthy HIV-negative adults, had recently had acute infections or vaccinations. When replicate PCRs were run on sorted subsets, they used about 200 ng DNA, tens of thousands of T cell genomes. Original processing methods: ImmunoSEQ sequences covered only the junction and lacked quality scores; filtering therefore differed. Sequencing used immunoSEQ multiplex PCR; TCRdb keeps in-frame clones, though not all of them. The V and J calls and clone size come from that table; D and trimming were worked out from the DNA. The table has 98,000 or so clones, over 65% seen once. The sequence derives from a woman aged 25 to 39 in good health. The sample was memory CD8+ T cells sorted from blood. Regarding subset: CD45RO+ cells pooled with CCR7-negative TemRA cells.

The DNA for the CDR3 is TGTGCCAGCAGTTTTGCCTATGAGCAGTTCTTC. Translating gives CASSFAYEQFF. The chain combines TRBV28 with TRBJ2-1; D not resolved. Trimming shortened V by 3 bases and J by 8 bases, and 5 bases separated the two germline ends. The CDR3 sequence is 11 residues long. CDR1 MDHEN and CDR2 SYDVKM come from the germline V gene.